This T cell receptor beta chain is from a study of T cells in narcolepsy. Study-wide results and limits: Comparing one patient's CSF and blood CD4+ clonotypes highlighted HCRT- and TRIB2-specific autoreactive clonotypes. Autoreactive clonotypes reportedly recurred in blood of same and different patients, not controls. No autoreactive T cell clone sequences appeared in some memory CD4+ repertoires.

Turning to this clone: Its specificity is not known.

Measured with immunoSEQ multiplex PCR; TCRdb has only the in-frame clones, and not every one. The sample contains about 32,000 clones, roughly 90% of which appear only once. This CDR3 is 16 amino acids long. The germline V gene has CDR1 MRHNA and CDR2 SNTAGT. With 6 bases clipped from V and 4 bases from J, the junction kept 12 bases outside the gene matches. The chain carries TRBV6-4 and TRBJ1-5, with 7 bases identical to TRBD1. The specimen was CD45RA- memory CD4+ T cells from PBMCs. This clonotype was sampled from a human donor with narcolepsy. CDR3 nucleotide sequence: TGTGCCAGCAGGGAAGAATCTGACAGGGTTAATCAGCCCCAGCATTTT. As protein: CASREESDRVNQPQHF.